This entry concerns a single T cell receptor beta chain. No antigen is known for it. Per-base qualities were not stored, and no clone one base away is much larger. The record originates from a study of OX40 agonist ivuxolimab in advanced cancers. At the level of the whole study: Ivuxolimab was a fully human IgG2 agonistic monoclonal antibody targeting the costimulatory receptor OX40 (CD134). Intravenous ivuxolimab was administered to patients every 2 weeks at six dose levels: 0.01, 0.1, 0.3, 1.5, 3 and 10 mg/kg. Of the approximately 50 dose-escalation patients, hepatocellular carcinoma was present in roughly 19, melanoma in approximately 15, renal cell carcinoma in 9 and head and neck cancer in 9. In the dose-escalation cohort, 70% to 90% of patients were male, and the mean age was around 65 years with a range of roughly 23 to 79. Prior anti-PD-1, anti-PD-L1 or anti-CTLA-4 therapy was permitted, and 40% of dose-escalation patients had received checkpoint inhibitors. Three dose-escalation patients achieved partial responses, one with hepatocellular carcinoma and two with cutaneous melanoma. The purpose of peripheral TCRbeta sequencing was to test whether ivuxolimab changed TCR sequence diversity and led to clonal T-cell expansion. The paper covers the monotherapy dose-escalation part of the phase I ivuxolimab trial, which included N of about 50 patients. On the study overall, not on this receptor specifically: Which antigens the clonally expanded peripheral T cells were specific for was not determined. Clonal expansion of both CD4+ and CD8+ blood T cells was observed from baseline to week 6 at doses 0.1 to 3.0 mg/kg. Low levels of normalized T-cell clonal expansion were also seen in some patients who did not respond. After ivuxolimab, more expanded clones were found on average in CD8+ T cells than in CD4+ T cells. In the 0.1-3.0 mg/kg groups, partial responders had among the lowest normalized peripheral clonal expansion, particularly in CD8+ T cells.

The trial excluded patients who had a history of autoimmune disease or were on systemic immunosuppression. Peripheral blood for TCR sequencing was drawn from every dose cohort at baseline, at cycle 4 day 1 and at cycle 7 day 1. Samples were obtained from an open-label, multicenter, first-in-human phase I dose-escalation trial of ivuxolimab. The trial enrolled adults with locally advanced or metastatic head and neck squamous cell, hepatocellular, melanoma or renal cell carcinoma. CD4+ and CD8+ T cells were sorted separately from peripheral blood before TCR sequencing. For sequencing of the TCRbeta CDR3 region, genomic DNA was extracted from the sorted cells. The immunoSEQ Assay was used to sequence the TCRbeta CDR3 regions. TCRdb retrieved this table from immuneACCESS and kept in-frame rearrangements only. Not all clones are present; in checked studies, unresolved V genes account for under half, and no reason is known for the remainder. The table for this sample lists around 72,000 clones; approximately 84% of them were counted only once. Roughly 16% of the sample comes from the top ten.

There are 13 amino acids in the CDR3, from cysteine to phenylalanine inclusive. The DNA shown is the 39-base CDR3, in frame from base 1. The germline V end is reduced by 6 bases and the J end by 8 bases; junction bases left unmatched: 7. CDR1 is given as SNHLY and CDR2 as FYNNEI, both from the germline V gene. This chain joins TRBV2 to TRBJ1-3; TRBD1 matches 7 bases in the middle. The origin of this receptor is an adult with an advanced solid tumor such as melanoma, head and neck, liver or kidney cancer. This specimen was CD4+ or CD8+ T cells sorted from blood, taken in a trial of the OX40 agonist ivuxolimab. The CDR3: CASSLGQRDTIYF. The bases read TGTGCCAGCAGCCTGGGACAGAGGGACACCATATATTTT.